These 30 T cell receptor beta chains came from one sample sequenced in a study of T-cell reconstitution after alpha-beta-depleted transplantation in children. The TCRbeta library was prepared with unique molecular identifiers. TCRdb used MiXCR to reprocess the PCR reads, holding one entry per CDR3 protein. Here the sample spans 200,000 to 250,000 distinct CDR3 sequences, around 12% being singletons. This specimen consisted of PBMCs from the stem cell graft donor, obtained from the stem cell graft. These receptors originate from a human donor who donated a stem cell graft to a child with acute lymphoblastic leukemia.

This clonotype was observed many times. The chain uses TRBV7-9 and TRBJ2-3; TRBD2 agrees at 12 bases. The CDR3 runs to 17 residues. After removal of 4 bases from V and 2 bases from J, the junction contained 7 bases not matched to a gene. CDR1 and CDR2 from the germline V gene are SEHNR and FQNEAQ (reference sequence). The CDR3 DNA sequence: TGTGCCAGCAGCTCCACACTAGCGGGAGGTCTCACAGATACGCAGTATTTT. This translates into CASSSTLAGGLTDTQYF.

In its sample, this clonotype was seen many times. The rearrangement joins TRBV12-3 or TRBV12-4 to TRBJ2-7, with unresolved D. V was cut by 6 bases and J by 6 bases, with 12 bases left in between. The CDR3 runs to 12 residues. CDR3 in amino acids: CASSSDWSEQYF. For the CDR3, the DNA is TGTGCCAGCAGCTCCGACTGGAGCGAGCAGTACTTC.

This rearrangement joins TRBV4-3 to TRBJ2-1, with TRBD2 identical over 7 bases. Germline CDR1 reads LGHNA; CDR2 reads YSLEER. Trimming took 0 bases from V and 1 from J; bases not matched to a gene: 3. The CDR3 extends over 16 amino acids. The DNA for the CDR3 is TGCGCCAGCAGCCAAGATCCAGCGGGGTCCTACAATGAGCAGTTCTTC. It translates to CASSQDPAGSYNEQFF.

Comment on this clonotype: Mismatch with germline at one junction end may stem from a read error. This chain uses TRBV30 with TRBJ1-1, with TRBD1 as a possible D gene (5 bases). Per germline, CDR1 GTSNPN and CDR2 SVGIG (reference sequence). The CDR3 runs to 12 residues. For the CDR3, the DNA is TGTGTCTGGGGCAGAGGGCTGACTGAAGCTTTCTTT. This gives the protein CVWGRGLTEAFF.

This clonotype was seen ten or more times. J is TRBJ2-7 and V is TRBV20-1; D possibly corresponds to TRBD2 (6 bases). CDR3 size: 14 residues. Germline V gene sequence: CDR1 DFQATT, CDR2 SNEGSKA (reference sequence). Between the trimmed V and J ends, which lost 4 bases and 2 bases, there was a span of 15 bases. This CDR3 is CSATMGTHAYEQYF. Here the CDR3 DNA reads TGCAGTGCTACTATGGGGACTCACGCCTACGAGCAGTACTTC.

There are many counts of this clonotype. The chain combines TRBV27 with TRBJ2-7; D is unresolved. Trimming stripped 4 bases from V and 6 bases from J, with 16 bases between. Germline CDR1 and CDR2: MNHEY and SMNVEV (reference sequence). This CDR3 spans 14 amino acids. This CDR3 reads CASSYRTTTLEQYF. The CDR3 DNA reads TGTGCCAGCAGTTACCGGACCACGACCCTCGAGCAGTACTTC.

This clonotype occurred many times. The chain couples TRBV7-8 to TRBJ2-7; the match to TRBD1 covers 7 bases. The germline CDR1 and CDR2 sequences are SGHVS and FQNEAQ. V was pared by 0 bases and J by 0 bases, with 2 bases of the junction left unmatched. The CDR3 has 15 residues. The CDR3 loop reads CASSLADRNSYEQYF. In DNA, the CDR3 is TGTGCCAGCAGCTTAGCGGACAGGAACTCCTACGAGCAGTACTTC.

This clonotype was detected many times. This chain uses TRBV30 with TRBJ1-5, with TRBD1 matching 9 bases. Germline CDR1 is GTSNPN and CDR2 is SVGIG (reference sequence). The CDR3 has 17 amino acids. J gave up 6 bases and V 2 bases, and 14 bases lay outside the gene matches. CDR3 loop: CAWSQTTGTGWIQPQHF. In DNA form, the CDR3 reads TGTGCCTGGAGTCAAACAACCGGGACAGGGTGGATTCAGCCCCAGCATTTT.

This clonotype was counted at least ten times. The rearrangement joins TRBV9 to TRBJ1-2, with 8 bases identical to TRBD1. This CDR3 has 15 amino acids. Per germline, CDR1 SGDLS and CDR2 YYNGEE. After removal of 3 bases from V and 3 bases from J, the junction contained 7 bases not matched to a gene. CDR3 sequence reads: CASSAGDRSYYGYTF. Here the CDR3 DNA reads TGTGCCAGCAGCGCAGGGGACAGGAGCTACTATGGCTACACCTTC.

This clonotype has ten or more counts. The V gene is TRBV10-2, the J gene TRBJ2-1; D may be TRBD2 (5 bases). Trimming cost V 4 bases and J 9 bases, with 10 bases left between them. The CDR3 has 12 amino acids. Germline V lookup: CDR1 WSHSY, CDR2 SAAADI. The chain's CDR3 is CASSGLAFEQFF. Here the CDR3 DNA reads TGCGCCAGCAGTGGGCTAGCCTTTGAGCAGTTCTTC.

This clonotype has ten or more counts. The genes are TRBV15 and TRBJ2-6, with D possibly matching TRBD2 (6 bases). This CDR3 has 16 amino acids. The germline gives CDR1 LNHNV, CDR2 YYDKDF (reference sequence). Trimming pared 1 base from V and 5 bases from J, leaving 12 bases between. The CDR3 loop is CATSRVAGYRANVLTF. The CDR3 DNA follows: TGTGCCACCAGCAGAGTTGCGGGGTATAGGGCCAACGTCCTGACTTTC.

The V and J genes are TRBV6-2 or TRBV6-3 and TRBJ2-1, with D perhaps matching TRBD1 or TRBD2 (6 bases each). Trimming took 6 bases from V and 0 from J, leaving 12 bases between them. This CDR3 is built from 15 residues. The germline CDR1 and CDR2 sequences are MNHEY and SVGEGT. The CDR3 spells CASSRGTNSYNEQFF. The CDR3 DNA is TGTGCCAGCAGCCGCGGGACAAACTCCTACAATGAGCAGTTCTTC.

Only a few counts were recorded for this clonotype. This rearrangement joins TRBV7-8 to TRBJ2-1; 12 bases align to TRBD2. The germline CDR1 and CDR2 sequences are SGHVS and FQNEAQ. J gave up 0 bases and V 4 bases, and 10 bases lay outside the gene matches. The CDR3 spans 19 residues. The CDR3 spells CASSSKLAGGPSSYNEQFF. In nucleotides, the CDR3 is TGTGCCAGCAGCTCAAAACTAGCGGGGGGCCCGAGCTCCTACAATGAGCAGTTCTTC.

J is TRBJ2-3 and V is TRBV6-5, with D hard to call. The V and J ends lost 2 bases and 0 bases respectively, with 9 bases between them. Germline V CDR1 and CDR2: MNHEY, SVGAGI. The CDR3 consists of 15 residues. CDR3 region: CASSYRVTSTDTQYF. In nucleotides, the CDR3 is TGTGCCAGCAGTTACCGAGTAACTAGCACAGATACGCAGTATTTT.

In this sample, this clonotype turned up many times. V and J are TRBV6-1 and TRBJ1-6, with D possibly TRBD1 on 6 matching bases. This CDR3 has 16 residues. Trimming cost V 5 bases and J 1 base, with 12 bases left between them. Per the germline V gene, CDR1 is MNHNS and CDR2 is SASEGT. DNA for the CDR3: TGTGCCAGCAGTCCCCAGGGGAGATCCTATAATTCACCCCTCCACTTT. This codes for CASSPQGRSYNSPLHF.

This clonotype was recorded many times. This chain links TRBV24-1 with TRBJ1-1, with D perhaps TRBD1 (6 bases). CDR1 is KGHDR, CDR2 SFDVKD, per germline. CDR3 length: 15 amino acids. Trimming left V 4 bases short and J 1 base short, with 12 bases between. The CDR3 protein is CATSEGTTTNTEAFF. The CDR3, as DNA: TGTGCCACCAGTGAAGGGACAACCACGAACACTGAAGCTTTCTTT.

This clonotype was detected ten times or more. The chain recombines TRBV6-5 with TRBJ1-1, with D possibly being TRBD1 (6 bases). Trimming removed 1 base from V and 5 bases from J, with 14 bases in between. CDR1 and CDR2 from the germline V gene are MNHEY and SVGAGI. The CDR3 loop spans 15 amino acids. The CDR3 DNA sequence: TGTGCCAGCAGTTACTTTTTAGGGGGGAAGACTGAAGCTTTCTTT. This translates into CASSYFLGGKTEAFF.

This clonotype was detected many times. This chain connects TRBV20-1 to TRBJ1-2; the D gene is possibly TRBD1 (6 bases). The CDR3 spans 15 residues. V dropped 3 bases and J dropped 2 bases, with 16 bases sitting between them. Per the germline V gene, CDR1 is DFQATT and CDR2 is SNEGSKA (reference sequence). The CDR3 sequence is CSASGRAGANYGYTF. CDR3 DNA sequence: TGCAGTGCTAGTGGTCGGGCAGGGGCAAACTATGGCTACACCTTC.

This clonotype was detected many times. The chain has TRBV4-3 and TRBJ2-1; D perhaps matches TRBD2 (6 bases). V dropped 1 base and J dropped 6 bases, with 13 bases sitting between them. In germline, CDR1 is LGHNA, CDR2 YSLEER. This CDR3 has 15 amino acids. The CDR3 reads CASSQAFLAPNEQFF. For the CDR3, the DNA is TGCGCCAGCAGCCAAGCCTTCCTAGCGCCCAATGAGCAGTTCTTC.

This clonotype was picked up many times. This chain uses TRBV20-1 with TRBJ2-1, with 9 bases aligning to TRBD2. The V gene's germline CDR1 is DFQATT and CDR2 SNEGSKA (reference sequence). This CDR3 contains 17 residues. J lost 6 bases, V lost 2 bases, and 14 bases had no gene match. The CDR3: CSARREIAGVLFNEQFF. Written as DNA, the CDR3 is TGCAGTGCTAGAAGGGAAATAGCGGGAGTTTTGTTCAATGAGCAGTTCTTC.

This clonotype came up many times. The CDR3 reads CASSLGPAGSSYEQYF. CDR3 DNA sequence: TGTGCCAGCAGTTTAGGGCCAGCGGGGAGCTCCTACGAGCAGTACTTC. This rearrangement joins TRBV12-3 or TRBV12-4 to TRBJ2-7, with 7 bases aligning to TRBD2. This CDR3 is 16 amino acids long. Trimming at V came to 1 base and at J to 0 bases, leaving 6 bases not matched to a gene.

The sample holds many counts of this clonotype. One junction end does not reproduce the germline sequence, and a read error may be involved. The gene calls are TRBV5-1 and TRBJ2-5; D ambiguous. CDR1 SGHRS and CDR2 YFSETQ come from the germline V gene. The CDR3 runs to 13 residues. DNA of the CDR3: TGTGCCAGCAGCTTGGGCGGAGAAGAGACCCAGTACTTC. It yields the protein CASSLGGEETQYF.

This clonotype came up many times. This chain links TRBV20-1 with TRBJ2-3, with 7 nucleotides matching TRBD2. Trimming took 2 bases from V and 4 from J; bases not matched to a gene: 9. The CDR3 loop spans 15 amino acids. Germline V lookup: CDR1 DFQATT, CDR2 SNEGSKA (reference sequence). The CDR3 DNA is TGCAGTGCTAGATCCCTAGCGGCTGGCCCAGATACGCAGTATTTT. Translating it yields CSARSLAAGPDTQYF.

This clonotype was counted at least ten times. This sequence joins TRBV27 and TRBJ2-7; possibly TRBD2 for D (6 bases). V gave up 0 bases and J gave up 0 bases, with 12 bases separating them. The CDR3 is made up of 16 amino acids. The germline V gene encodes CDR1 MNHEY and CDR2 SMNVEV (reference sequence). Here the CDR3 reads CASSLSSGLPSYEQYF. DNA of the CDR3: TGTGCCAGCAGTTTATCCTCCGGACTACCCTCCTACGAGCAGTACTTC.

In this sample, this clonotype turned up many times. The genes are TRBV20-1 and TRBJ1-2; perhaps TRBD1 as D (6 bases). Germline V gene lookup returns CDR1 DFQATT and CDR2 SNEGSKA (reference sequence). V was shortened by 3 bases and J by 6 bases, with 17 bases between the two germline ends. This CDR3 has 14 amino acids. The CDR3 DNA reads as TGCAGTGCTAGCCCCCCTACAGGGCCCAATGGCTACACCTTC. This encodes CSASPPTGPNGYTF.

This clonotype appeared many times. The chain is built from TRBV12-3 or TRBV12-4 and TRBJ1-1, with D perhaps TRBD1 (6 bases). The CDR3 length is 14 residues. Trimming cost V 8 bases and J 1 base, with 14 bases left between them. The CDR3 bases are TGTGCCAGCCGATGGACAGCGCCGAACACTGAAGCTTTCTTT. This gives the protein CASRWTAPNTEAFF.

This clonotype occurred many times. This chain connects TRBV5-1 to TRBJ1-3, with 8 nucleotides matching TRBD1. The CDR3 is 15 residues long. V trimming: 4 bases; J trimming: 0 bases; junction bases outside the gene matches: 3. CDR1 SGHRS and CDR2 YFSETQ come from the germline V gene. CDR3 nucleotide sequence: TGCGCCAGCAGCATAACAGGGGGCTCTGGAAACACCATATATTTT. Translated: CASSITGGSGNTIYF.

There are many counts of this clonotype. The V and J genes are TRBV12-3 or TRBV12-4 and TRBJ1-5; D is perhaps TRBD1 (5 bases). The V end lost 7 bases, the J end lost 2 bases, and 9 bases lay between the germline ends. The CDR3 consists of 13 residues. CDR3: CASKVGGNQPQHF. The CDR3 DNA reads as TGTGCCAGCAAGGTAGGGGGCAATCAGCCCCAGCATTTT.

This clonotype was detected many times. The chain has TRBV29-1 and TRBJ2-5, with TRBD1 matching 10 bases. The CDR3 runs to 11 residues. With 7 bases clipped from V and 6 bases from J, the junction kept 2 bases outside the gene matches. CDR1 SQVTM and CDR2 ANQGSEA come from the germline V gene. The CDR3 spells CSGDRGQTQYF. As DNA, the CDR3 is TGCAGCGGGGACAGGGGCCAGACCCAGTACTTC.

This clonotype came up many times. The rearrangement uses TRBV12-3 or TRBV12-4 and TRBJ1-2, with 12 nucleotides matching TRBD1. This CDR3 contains 15 residues. The V segment lost 6 bases and the J segment 8 bases; nucleotides outside the gene matches: 10. This CDR3 is CASSQGQGAIRGYTF. The DNA for the CDR3 is TGTGCCAGCAGCCAGGGACAGGGGGCAATCAGAGGCTACACCTTC.